This T cell receptor (beta chain) was captured by sequencing in a study of human T cells and chemical hapten exposure (dated by TCRdb to 2020 to 2023). For context, the study as a whole: Libraries were pooled for sequencing, and per-sample TCR yields varied mainly because of small differences in library volumes within the pool. In alopecia patients, the study followed how the peripheral blood TCR repertoire changed in vivo over primary and secondary sensitization to diphenylcyclopropenone (DPC), a hapten. Both TCR alpha and TCR beta chains were sequenced from each blood RNA sample.

Receptor amplification or capture employed RACE. Sequencing used a NextSeq 500. During library preparation, unique molecular identifiers were attached to individual cDNA molecules so that TCRs could be counted in a quantitative, reproducible way. Per the original workflow: The median number of TCRs per sample was roughly 94,000, ranging from roughly 23,224 to 700,000. The Decombinator software suite was used to annotate V, J and CDR3 in the TCR reads. For PS versus PT1 abundance plots, all samples were subsampled to the same number of TCRs (28,000). Expanded TCRs were defined as absent before sensitization and observed at least eight times at the 2-week time point. TCRdb redid the processing of the public reads, applying fastp at Q25 and MiXCR, and retained in-frame beta chains. Identical CDR3 protein sequences are pooled into one entry, listed with their most common genes and DNA. The authors' filters were not applied to this entry. The sample includes around 130,000 distinct CDR3 sequences, with 8.5% to 9.5% observed a single time. Clones ranked in the top ten supply roughly 2% of the sample.

CDR3 length: 16 amino acids, cysteine to phenylalanine. The kept DNA is CDR3 alone, 48 bases in frame from the first base. For CDR1 and CDR2, the germline V gene lists SGHTA and FQGTGA. Trimming leaves V shorter by 5 bases and J shorter by 1 base, with the junction holding 6 bases beyond the gene matches. With respect to this clonotype: The target of this receptor is not known. Base-call qualities are not available, and no considerably larger clone is one nucleotide away.

The time point label for this specimen denotes: healthy volunteer bleed at 2 weeks. Total RNA was extracted from unfractionated whole blood collected in Tempus Blood RNA tubes. A handful of healthy volunteers were used as TCR sequencing controls and were bled at day 0, 2 weeks and 6 weeks. Overall study outcomes, separate from this receptor: After repeated subsampling, changes were observed in the strength of the expansion versus patch-test correlation and in the threshold at which the correlation became significant. DPC sensitization did not change the number of TCRs with a frequency above 1 in 1000, and there was no evidence of changes in global repertoire structure.

Source material: whole blood. This sequence uses TRBV7-3 and TRBJ2-2; a stretch of 8 junction bases matches TRBD2. The source is a male donor in good health. Some clones in this sample may be carry-over from other donors' samples. The CDR3 reads as follows: CASSPDSGVNTGELFF. In nucleotides, the sequence is TGTGCCAGCAGCCCCGATAGCGGGGTGAACACCGGGGAGCTGTTTTTT.